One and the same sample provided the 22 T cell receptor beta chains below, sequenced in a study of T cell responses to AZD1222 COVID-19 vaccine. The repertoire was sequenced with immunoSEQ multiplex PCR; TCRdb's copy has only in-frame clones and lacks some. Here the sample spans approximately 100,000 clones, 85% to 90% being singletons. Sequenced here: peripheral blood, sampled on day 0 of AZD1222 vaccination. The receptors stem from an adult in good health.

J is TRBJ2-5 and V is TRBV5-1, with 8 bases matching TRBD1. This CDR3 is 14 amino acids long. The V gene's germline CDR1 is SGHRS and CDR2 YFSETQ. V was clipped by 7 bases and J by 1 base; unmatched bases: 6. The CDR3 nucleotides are TGCGCCAGCTCCAAGACAGGGGTCCAAGAGACCCAGTACTTC. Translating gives CASSKTGVQETQYF.

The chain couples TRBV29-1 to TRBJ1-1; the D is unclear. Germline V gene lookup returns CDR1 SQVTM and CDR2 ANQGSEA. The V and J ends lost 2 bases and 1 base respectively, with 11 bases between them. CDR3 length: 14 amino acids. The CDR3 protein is CSVENDIGNTEAFF. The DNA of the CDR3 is TGCAGCGTTGAAAATGATATAGGGAACACTGAAGCTTTCTTT.

The CDR3 bases are TGTGCCTGGAGTGTAAAAGGGGATGAAGCTTTCTTT. This encodes CAWSVKGDEAFF. This chain joins TRBV30 and TRBJ1-1; TRBD1 is a possible D gene (5 bases). V lost 0 bases, J lost 7 bases, and 9 bases lay in between. Looked up from germline, CDR1 is GTSNPN and CDR2 is SVGIG (reference sequence). The CDR3 runs 12 residues.

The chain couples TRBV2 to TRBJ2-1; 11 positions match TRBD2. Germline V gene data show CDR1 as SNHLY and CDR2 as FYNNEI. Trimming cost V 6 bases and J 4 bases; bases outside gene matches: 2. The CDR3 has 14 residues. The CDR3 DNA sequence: TGTGCCAGCAGCGGGACTAGCGGTTACAATGAGCAGTTCTTC. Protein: CASSGTSGYNEQFF.

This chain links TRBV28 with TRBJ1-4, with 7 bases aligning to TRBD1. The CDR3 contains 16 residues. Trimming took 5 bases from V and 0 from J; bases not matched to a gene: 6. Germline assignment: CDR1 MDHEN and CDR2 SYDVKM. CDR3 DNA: TGTGCCAGCAGTCCACTCGACAGGGCAACTAATGAAAAACTGTTTTTT. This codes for CASSPLDRATNEKLFF.

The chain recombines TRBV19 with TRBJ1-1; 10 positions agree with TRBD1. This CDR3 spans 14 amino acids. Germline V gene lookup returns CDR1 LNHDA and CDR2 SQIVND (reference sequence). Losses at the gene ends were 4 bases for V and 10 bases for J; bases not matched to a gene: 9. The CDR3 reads CASSTTGGAGVAFF. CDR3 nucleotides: TGTGCCAGTAGTACGACAGGGGGCGCAGGGGTAGCTTTCTTT.

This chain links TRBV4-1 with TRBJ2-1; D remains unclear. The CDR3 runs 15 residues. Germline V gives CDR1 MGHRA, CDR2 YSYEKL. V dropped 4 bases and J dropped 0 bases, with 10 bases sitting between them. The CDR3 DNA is TGCGCCAGCAGCCCTCCGGGCAGCTCCTACAATGAGCAGTTCTTC. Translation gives CASSPPGSSYNEQFF.

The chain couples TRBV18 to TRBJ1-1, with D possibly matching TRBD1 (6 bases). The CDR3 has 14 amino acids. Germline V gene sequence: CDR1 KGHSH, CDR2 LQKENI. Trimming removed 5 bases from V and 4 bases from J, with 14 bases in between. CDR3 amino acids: CASSEQGVSTEAFF. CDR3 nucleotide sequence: TGTGCCAGCTCAGAACAGGGCGTGAGCACTGAAGCTTTCTTT.

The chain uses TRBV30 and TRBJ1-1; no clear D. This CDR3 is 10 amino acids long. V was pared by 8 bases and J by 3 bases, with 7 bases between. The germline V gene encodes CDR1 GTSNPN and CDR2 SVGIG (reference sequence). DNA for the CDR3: TGTGCCACACGGGACACTGAAGCTTTCTTT. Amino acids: CATRDTEAFF.

The CDR3 here is CASSLDGVGTQYF. The CDR3 bases are TGTGCCAGCAGCTTAGACGGGGTCGGAACCCAGTACTTC. This chain connects TRBV7-3 to TRBJ2-5, with D possibly matching TRBD2 (5 bases). V lost 2 bases and J lost 8, with 12 bases in between. This CDR3 comprises 13 residues. Per the germline V gene, CDR1 is SGHTA and CDR2 is FQGTGA. Together with reference TRBV7-3 and TRBJ2-5, the CDR3 gives the full variable domain: GAGVSQTPSNKVTEKGKYVELRCDPISGHTALYWYRQSLGQGPEFLIYFQGTGAADDSGLPNDRFFAVRPEGSVSTLKIQRTERGDSAVYLCASSLDGVGTQYFGPGTRLLVL.

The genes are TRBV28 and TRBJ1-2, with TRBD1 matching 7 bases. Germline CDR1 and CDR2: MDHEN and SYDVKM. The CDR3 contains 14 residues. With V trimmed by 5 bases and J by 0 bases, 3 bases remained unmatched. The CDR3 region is CASSGTAPNYGYTF. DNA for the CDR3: TGTGCCAGCAGTGGGACAGCTCCTAACTATGGCTACACCTTC.

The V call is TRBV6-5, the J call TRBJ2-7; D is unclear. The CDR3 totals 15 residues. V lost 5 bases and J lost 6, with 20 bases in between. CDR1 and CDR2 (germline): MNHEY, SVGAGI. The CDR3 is CASSRIGTITLEQYF. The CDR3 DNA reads TGTGCCAGCAGTCGAATAGGTACCATTACCCTCGAGCAGTACTTC.

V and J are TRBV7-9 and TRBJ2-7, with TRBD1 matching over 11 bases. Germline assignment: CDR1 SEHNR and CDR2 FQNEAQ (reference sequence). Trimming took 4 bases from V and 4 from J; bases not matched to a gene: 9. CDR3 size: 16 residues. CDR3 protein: CASSSQKDRGRYEQYF. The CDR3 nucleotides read TGTGCCAGCAGCTCACAAAAGGACAGGGGGCGGTACGAGCAGTACTTC.

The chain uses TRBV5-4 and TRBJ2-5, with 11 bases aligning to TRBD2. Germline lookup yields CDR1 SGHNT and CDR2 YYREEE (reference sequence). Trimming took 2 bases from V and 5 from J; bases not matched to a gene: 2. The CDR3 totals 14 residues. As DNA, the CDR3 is TGTGCCAGCAGCTTAAGGACTAGCGGGGAGACCCAGTACTTC. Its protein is CASSLRTSGETQYF.

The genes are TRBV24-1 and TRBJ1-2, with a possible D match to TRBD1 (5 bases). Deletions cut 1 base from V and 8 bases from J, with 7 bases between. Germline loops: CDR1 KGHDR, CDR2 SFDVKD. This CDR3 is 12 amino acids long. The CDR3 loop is CATSDFRDGYTF. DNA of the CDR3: TGTGCCACCAGTGATTTTAGGGACGGCTACACCTTC.

The CDR3 bases are TGTGCCAGCAGAGACCTCGGGGAGCTGTTTTTT. It specifies CASRDLGELFF. The chain is built from TRBV3-1 (or the pseudogene TRBV3-2) and TRBJ2-2, with D hard to call. Trimming removed 6 bases from V and 7 bases from J, with 6 bases in between. There are 11 residues in the CDR3. Germline CDR1 reads LGHDT; CDR2 reads YNNKEL (reference sequence).

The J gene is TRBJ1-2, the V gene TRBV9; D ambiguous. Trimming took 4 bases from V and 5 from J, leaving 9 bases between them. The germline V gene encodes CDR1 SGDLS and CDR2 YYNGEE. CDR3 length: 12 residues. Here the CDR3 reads CASSSGYYGYTF. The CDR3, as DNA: TGTGCCAGCAGCTCGGGGTATTATGGCTACACCTTC.

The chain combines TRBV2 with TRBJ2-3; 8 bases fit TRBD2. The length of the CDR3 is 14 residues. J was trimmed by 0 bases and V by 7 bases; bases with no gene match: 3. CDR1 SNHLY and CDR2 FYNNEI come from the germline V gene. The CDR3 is CASTGGASTDTQYF. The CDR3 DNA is TGTGCCAGCACGGGGGGGGCTAGCACAGATACGCAGTATTTT.

The CDR3 spells CASSIRQGNYGYTF. CDR3 bases: TGTGCCAGCAGCATACGACAGGGGAACTATGGCTACACCTTC. The chain combines TRBV7-2 with TRBJ1-2; 8 nucleotides align to TRBD1. V shed 5 bases and J 2 bases; nucleotides not matched to a gene: 4. The CDR3 loop spans 14 amino acids. Germline CDR1 SGHTA, CDR2 FQGNSA.

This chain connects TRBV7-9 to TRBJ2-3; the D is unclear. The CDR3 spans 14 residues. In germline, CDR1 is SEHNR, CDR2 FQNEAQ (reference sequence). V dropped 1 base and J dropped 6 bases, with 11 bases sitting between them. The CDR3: CASSLVSGPDTQYF. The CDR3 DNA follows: TGTGCCAGCAGCTTAGTAAGTGGGCCGGATACGCAGTATTTT.

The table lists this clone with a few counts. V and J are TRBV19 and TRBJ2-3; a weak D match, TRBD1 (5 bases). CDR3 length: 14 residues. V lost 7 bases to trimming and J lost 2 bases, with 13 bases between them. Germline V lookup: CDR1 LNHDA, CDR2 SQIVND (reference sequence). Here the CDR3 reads CASKGAQDTDTQYF. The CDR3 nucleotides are TGTGCCAGTAAAGGGGCACAGGACACAGATACGCAGTATTTT.

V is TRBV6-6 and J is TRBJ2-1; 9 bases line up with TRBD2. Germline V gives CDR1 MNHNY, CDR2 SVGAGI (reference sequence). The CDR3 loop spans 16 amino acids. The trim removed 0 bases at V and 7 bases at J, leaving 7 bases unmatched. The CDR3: CASSYSVSGGLNEQFF. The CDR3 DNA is TGTGCCAGCAGTTACTCGGTCAGCGGGGGGTTAAATGAGCAGTTCTTC.